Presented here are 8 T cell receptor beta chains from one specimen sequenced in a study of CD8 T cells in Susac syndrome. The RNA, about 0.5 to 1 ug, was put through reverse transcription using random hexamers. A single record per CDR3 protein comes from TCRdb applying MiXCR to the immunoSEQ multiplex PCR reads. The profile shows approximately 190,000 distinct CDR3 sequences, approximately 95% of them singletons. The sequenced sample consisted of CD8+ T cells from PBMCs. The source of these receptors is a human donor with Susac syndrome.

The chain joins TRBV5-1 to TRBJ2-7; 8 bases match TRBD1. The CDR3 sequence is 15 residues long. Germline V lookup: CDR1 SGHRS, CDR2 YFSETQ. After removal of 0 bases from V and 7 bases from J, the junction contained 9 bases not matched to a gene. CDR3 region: CASSLGDRQTREQYF. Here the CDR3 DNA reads TGCGCCAGCAGCTTGGGGGACAGGCAGACGAGGGAGCAGTACTTC.

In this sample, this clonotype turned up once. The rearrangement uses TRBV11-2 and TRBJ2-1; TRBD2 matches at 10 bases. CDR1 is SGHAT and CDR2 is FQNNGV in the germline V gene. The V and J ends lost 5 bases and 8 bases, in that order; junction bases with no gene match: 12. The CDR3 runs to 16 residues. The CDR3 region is CASSPHSGGRRDEQFF. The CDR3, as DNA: TGTGCCAGCAGCCCTCATAGCGGGGGGCGTCGGGATGAGCAGTTCTTC.

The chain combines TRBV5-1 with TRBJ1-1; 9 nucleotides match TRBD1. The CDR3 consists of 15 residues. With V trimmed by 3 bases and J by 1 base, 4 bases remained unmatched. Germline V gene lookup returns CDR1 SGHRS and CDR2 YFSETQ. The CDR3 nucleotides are TGCGCCAGCAGCTCCCCGGGACAGGGGAACACTGAAGCTTTCTTT. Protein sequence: CASSSPGQGNTEAFF.

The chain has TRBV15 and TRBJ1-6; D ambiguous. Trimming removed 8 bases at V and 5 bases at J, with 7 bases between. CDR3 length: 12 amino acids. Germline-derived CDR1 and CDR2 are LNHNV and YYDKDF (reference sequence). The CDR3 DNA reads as TGTGCCACCCGGGCCCATAATTCACCCCTCCACTTT. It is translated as CATRAHNSPLHF.

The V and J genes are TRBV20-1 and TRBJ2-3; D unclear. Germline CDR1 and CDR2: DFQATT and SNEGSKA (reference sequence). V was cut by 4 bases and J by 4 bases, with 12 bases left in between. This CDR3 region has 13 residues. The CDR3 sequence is CSAKSPGPDTQYF. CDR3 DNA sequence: TGCAGTGCTAAAAGTCCGGGCCCAGATACGCAGTATTTT.

CDR3 amino acids: CASSFLGLYEQYF. The CDR3 DNA reads as TGTGCCAGCAGCTTTTTAGGGTTATACGAGCAGTACTTC. The rearrangement uses TRBV5-4 and TRBJ2-7, with no clear D. CDR1 and CDR2 (germline): SGHNT, YYREEE (reference sequence). The V and J ends lost 2 bases and 4 bases respectively, with 10 bases between them. This CDR3 is built from 13 residues. Looking up the rest from reference TRBV5-4 and TRBJ2-7 gives the full variable domain: ETGVTQSPTHLIKTRGQQVTLRCSSQSGHNTVSWYQQALGQGPQFIFQYYREEENGRGNFPPRFSGLQFPNYSSELNVNALELDDSALYLCASSFLGLYEQYFGPGTRLTVT.

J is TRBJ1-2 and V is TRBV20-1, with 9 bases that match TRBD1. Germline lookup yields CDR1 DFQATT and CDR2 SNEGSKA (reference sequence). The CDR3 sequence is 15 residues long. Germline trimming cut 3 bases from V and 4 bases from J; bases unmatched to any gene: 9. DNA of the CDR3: TGCAGTGCTAGGTCTGGGACAGGGAGACTCTATGGCTACACCTTC. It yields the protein CSARSGTGRLYGYTF.

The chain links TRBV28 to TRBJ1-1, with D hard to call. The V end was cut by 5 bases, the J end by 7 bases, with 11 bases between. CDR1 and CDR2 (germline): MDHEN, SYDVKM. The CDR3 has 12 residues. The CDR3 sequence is CASSPGRNEAFF. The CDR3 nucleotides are TGTGCCAGCAGTCCCGGACGGAATGAAGCTTTCTTT. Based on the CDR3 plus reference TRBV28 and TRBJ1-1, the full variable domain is DVKVTQSSRYLVKRTGEKVFLECVQDMDHENMFWYRQDPGLGLRLIYFSYDVKMKEKGDIPEGYSVSREKKERFSLILESASTNQTSMYLCASSPGRNEAFFGQGTRLTVV.